The T cell receptor beta chain under discussion was sequenced for a study of cytomegalovirus exposure and HLA in healthy donors (dated by TCRdb to about 2017). Context from the whole study: In an earlier analysis of under 750 of the donors, 276 Gb of sequence data and 100 million or so unique TCR beta sequences from about 179 million T cells were reported. An early release that covered approximately 600 HLA-typed donors contained approximately 320 gigabases of sequencing data and 70 million to 100 million unique TCR sequences. Of the 398 genotyped donors, 81% fell in the genetic ancestry cluster associated with self-reported Caucasian donors. The study aimed to test whether signatures of past pathogen exposure could be identified by cataloging public T cell receptors. The study profiled the T cell repertoires of 666 subjects by immunosequencing and related them to cytomegalovirus serostatus. A separate validation cohort of roughly 130 different subjects was used in addition to the roughly 620-subject first cohort. To predict cytomegalovirus infection status, the study combined high-throughput TCR immunosequencing, statistical association of individual TCRs with disease status, and machine learning. To study patterns of TCR occurrence, a later analysis re-analyzed previously published TCR beta repertoires from 500 to 850 donors and added high-resolution HLA genotyping. The later analysis used no new phenotypic data to find candidate immune exposures, relying instead on TCR beta sequences and their occurrence across donors. To decide whether each TCR beta V gene segment behaved as functional or pseudogenic, an earlier analysis of 587 of the donors relied on high-throughput TCR beta sequencing. Donor age, sex, ethnicity and CMV serostatus were compiled alongside the repertoire data. A later genetic analysis took genome-wide SNP genotypes for about three fifths of the 666 donors and used that subset as a discovery cohort. Every repertoire in the discovery cohort had been generated on one and the same sequencing platform. Class I and class II HLA loci were covered by the typing at four-digit resolution. The number of typed donors differed by locus: roughly 629-640 for A, B, C, DRB1 and DQB1; approximately 530 for DQA1; 606 for DPA1; and around 490 for DPB1. A handful of DR-DQ haplotypes were handled as single units for association and clustering because linkage in the cohort was strong. Across around 400 genotyped donors of the cohort, an average of about 240,000 unique TCR beta nucleotide sequences per donor were sequenced, and roughly a sixth of those sequences were non-productive.

The method was the immunoSEQ multiplex PCR assay. For the multiplex PCR, a mixture combining 60 forward primers for TCR Vbeta segments and 13 reverse primers for TCR Jbeta segments was used. The CDR3 region of rearranged TCR beta genes was amplified from genomic DNA with a multiplex PCR assay. The Illumina HiSeq System was used to sequence the amplified TCR beta libraries as 87-base-pair reads. The authors' pipeline ran thus. A later analysis tallied 75 million to 85 million unique TCR beta chains across the 666 repertoires, and around 9.9 million of those chains were shared by two or more donors. A nearest-neighbor algorithm error-corrected the raw reads and collapsed the reads into unique sequences, merging closely related sequences to remove PCR and sequencing errors. CDR3 sequences were aligned to IMGT reference sequences to assign V, D and J gene segments. Each retained sequence needed at least a six-nucleotide match to both a V gene segment and a J gene segment. Rearrangements were classified as productive when the CDR3 lacked stop codons and remained in frame with V and J, and all other rearrangements were classified as non-productive. Following IMGT convention, CDR3 was defined as the stretch from the second conserved V-encoded cysteine up to the conserved J-encoded phenylalanine. The earlier analysis of 587 of the donors excluded any sequence lacking an unambiguous match to a single V gene segment. An earlier analysis of approximately 590 of the donors classified V segments as functional when productive rearrangements were above 56.7% and as segregating when the standard deviation between donors was above 5%. A statistical classification framework was developed to diagnose cytomegalovirus status using the catalog of TCR beta chain sequences. V and J gene assignment, in a later analysis, came from comparing TCR nucleotide sequences with IMGT/GENE-DB human TR gene sequences. In a later analysis, CDR3 sequences and most-parsimonious VDJ recombination scenarios were assigned using the TCRdist pipeline. In a later analysis, each TCR beta chain was defined by its CDR3 amino acid sequence together with its V-gene family, and reads without a unique V-gene family were excluded. In a later analysis, 450 to 600 highly shared, low-generation-probability nucleotide sequences were removed to address suspected cross-contamination and a sequencing artifact. In a later analysis, a clonal expansion index was calculated for each public chain from normalized within-repertoire ranks of inferred template counts. In a later analysis, generation probabilities were computed with a VDJ recombination model fitted to out-of-frame rearrangements, and the resulting probabilities were checked against IGoR. In a later analysis, TCR-TCR, TCR-HLA and TCR-CMV co-occurrence was scored with hypergeometric tests, and a repertoire-size bias correction was applied to TCR pairs. In a later analysis, false discovery rates were estimated by permuting HLA or CMV assignments 20 times. In a later analysis, co-occurring TCRs were grouped using DBSCAN, and TCRdist sequence similarity was added for clustering within HLA-allele-positive subsets. For co-occurrence clustering, repertoires with fewer than 30,000 or more than 120,000 public chains were excluded, along with five repertoires with anomalous nucleotide sharing. TCRdb's version of the immuneACCESS table is confined to in-frame rearrangements and falls short of the full clone set. An unresolved V gene accounts for under half of the shortfall where checked; the remainder is of unknown origin. V and J calls and clone size follow that table, whereas D and trimming were derived from the DNA. Across this sample there are under 200,000 clones, with over 75% seen only once. Of the sample, about 4.5% falls within the top ten clones.

Looking up the germline V gene yields CDR1 SGDLS and CDR2 YYNGEE. The cysteine opens and the phenylalanine closes a CDR3 of 22 amino acids. Just CDR3 DNA is preserved here, 66 bases in frame from base 1. V lost 4 bases and J lost 3 bases, and the count of bases not matched to a germline gene is 20. Broader findings and caveats from the paper: A further reported finding was that TCR beta sequences accurately predicted the HLA-A and HLA-B alleles for most subjects in the first cohort. Most CMV-associated TCR beta chains appeared to be HLA-restricted in a later analysis, and the HLA associations seemed to be driven largely by CMV exposure. Compared with the approximately 710-donor mean, donors in an Asian-associated ancestry cluster had fewer N-insertions in productive TCRs, according to a later genetic analysis. Linkage disequilibrium might explain the correlated functional status among segregating V segments, but an unknown experimental factor could not be ruled out. At a false discovery rate of 0.05, a later analysis linked 16,951 TCR beta sequences to specific HLA alleles. The authors suggested that the approach could potentially be generalized to other disease states and immunological phenotypes. A cluster of highly shared sequence variants was judged likely to be a technical artifact of the sequencing pipeline. When HLA alleles, especially DR and DQ, strongly co-occurred, attributing TCR associations to individual alleles was difficult. According to a later analysis, parvovirus B19, influenza, CMV and Epstein-Barr virus appeared linked to several top co-occurrence clusters. Because HLA typing was missing for some donors at each locus, association tests included only the typed subset. The study gave a list of about 160 TCR beta chains associated with cytomegalovirus. Only TCR beta chains were sequenced in this cohort, and the absence of alpha or paired-chain data limited detectable features. Compared with equally common non-associated chains, HLA-associated TCR beta chains in a later analysis were more clonally expanded and had lower generation probabilities. Some IMGT-functional V segments, including TRBV6-2 and TRBV6-3, could not be distinguished by the 87-base-pair reads and were therefore excluded. The only immune exposure information available for the cohort was CMV serostatus. In vitro tests confirmed that a few of the cytomegalovirus-associated TCR beta chains recognize cytomegalovirus antigens. Roughly uniform sequencing depth across donors was assumed in presence/absence analyses, although this assumption may not hold. A later analysis found that TCR association rates varied across HLA loci, with DRB1 alleles showing the most associated TCRs and HLA-C alleles the fewest. Across donors, most TCR sequences were observed very rarely, whereas some public TCRs were present in many individuals. The classifier was reported to diagnose cytomegalovirus status with high specificity and sensitivity in both the original and validation cohorts. In an earlier analysis of several hundred of the donors, most TCR beta V segments were observed in productive rearrangements about 87% or about 30% of the time, broadly matching IMGT annotations. In a later genetic analysis, a missense DCLRE1C variant was associated with V-gene and J-gene trimming of TCR beta chains, and the association was replicated in an independent cohort. Because counts were too low, about 18 rarely observed V segments, including chromosome 9 orphons, were left out of the earlier analysis of about 620 of the donors.

This clone was recorded once. It has no known antigen specificity. No base quality information exists; no much larger clone differs at one position. The cohort comprised 710 or so healthy bone marrow donors. All cohort members were sampled while nominally healthy, although unrecorded immune exposures were likely present. The donor tested CMV seronegative, placing the donor among the roughly 400 seronegative members of the cohort. A peripheral blood sample was provided by each donor, and peripheral blood mononuclear cells were used for TCR beta sequencing. Genomic DNA extraction from the blood cell samples was performed with the Qiagen DNeasy Blood Extraction Kit.

The chain joins TRBV9 to TRBJ2-6; 12 nucleotides in the junction match TRBD1. The sequenced sample consisted of PBMCs. The TCR comes from a man between 35 and 55 years old in good health and CMV-seronegative. Here is the DNA: TGTGCCAGCAGCTCCCGAGCGAGGACCGGGACAGGGGGCGCATTTGGGGCCAACGTCCTGACTTTC. Translated, it reads CASSSRARTGTGGAFGANVLTF.